This T cell receptor (beta chain) appears in the sequencing data of a study of T cell changes during pregnancy in multiple sclerosis. Here immunoSEQ multiplex PCR was the method, and the copy in TCRdb shows in-frame clones only, minus some. The profile shows some 60,000 clones, about 90% of them singletons. Germline loops: CDR1 LNHNV, CDR2 YYDKDF (reference sequence). This CDR3 is 12 amino acids long. The V end lost 0 bases, the J end lost 8 bases, and 7 bases lay between the germline ends. This clone has just one count. This TCR derives from a female donor in good health, enrolled as a control in a pregnancy study. The material was peripheral blood, obtained in the third trimester of pregnancy. V and J are TRBV15 and TRBJ1-2, with D uncertain. The CDR3 spells CATSRDLGGYTF. The CDR3 coding sequence is TGTGCCACCAGCAGAGATCTCGGGGGCTACACCTTC.